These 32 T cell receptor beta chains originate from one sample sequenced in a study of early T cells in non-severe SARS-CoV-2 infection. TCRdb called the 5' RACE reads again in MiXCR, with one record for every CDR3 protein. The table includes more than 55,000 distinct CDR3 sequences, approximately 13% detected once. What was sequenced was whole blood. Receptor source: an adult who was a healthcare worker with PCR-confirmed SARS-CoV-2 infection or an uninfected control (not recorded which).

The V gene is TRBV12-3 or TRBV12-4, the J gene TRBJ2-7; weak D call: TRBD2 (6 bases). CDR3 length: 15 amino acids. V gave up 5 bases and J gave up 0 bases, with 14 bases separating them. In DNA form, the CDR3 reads TGTGCCAGCAGTACCCGGGACGGGAGCTCCTACGAGCAGTACTTC. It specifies CASSTRDGSSYEQYF.

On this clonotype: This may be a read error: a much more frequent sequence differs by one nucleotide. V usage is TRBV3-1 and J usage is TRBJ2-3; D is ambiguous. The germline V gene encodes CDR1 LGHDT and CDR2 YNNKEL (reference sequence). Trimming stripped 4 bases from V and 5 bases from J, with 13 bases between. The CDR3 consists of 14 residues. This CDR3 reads CASSLRTIEDTQYF. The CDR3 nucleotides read TGTGCCAGCAGCCTCCGGACCATCGAAGATACGCAGTATTTT.

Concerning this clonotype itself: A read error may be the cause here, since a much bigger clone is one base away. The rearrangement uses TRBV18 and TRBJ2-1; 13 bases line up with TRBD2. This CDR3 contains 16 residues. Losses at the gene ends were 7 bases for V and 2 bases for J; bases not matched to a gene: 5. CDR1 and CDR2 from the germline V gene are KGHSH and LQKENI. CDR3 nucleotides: TGTGCCAGCTACCGGACTAGCGGGGGCGCCTACAATGAGCAGTTCTTC. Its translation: CASYRTSGGAYNEQFF.

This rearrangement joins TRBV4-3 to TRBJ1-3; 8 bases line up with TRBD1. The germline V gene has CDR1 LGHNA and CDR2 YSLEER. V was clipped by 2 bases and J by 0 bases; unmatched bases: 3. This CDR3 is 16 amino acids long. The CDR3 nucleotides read TGCGCCAGCAGCCAAAGGACAGGGAGCTCTGGAAACACCATATATTTT. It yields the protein CASSQRTGSSGNTIYF.

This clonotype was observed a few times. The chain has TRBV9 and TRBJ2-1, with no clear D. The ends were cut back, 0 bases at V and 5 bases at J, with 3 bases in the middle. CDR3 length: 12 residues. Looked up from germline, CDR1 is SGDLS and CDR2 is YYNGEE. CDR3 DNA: TGTGCCAGCAGCGTAGCTGACAATGAGCAGTTCTTC. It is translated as CASSVADNEQFF. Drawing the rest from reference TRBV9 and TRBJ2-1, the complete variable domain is DSGVTQTPKHLITATGQRVTLRCSPRSGDLSVYWYQQSLDQGLQFLIQYYNGEERAKGNILERFSAQQFPDLHSELNLSSLELGDSALYFCASSVADNEQFFGPGTRLTVL.

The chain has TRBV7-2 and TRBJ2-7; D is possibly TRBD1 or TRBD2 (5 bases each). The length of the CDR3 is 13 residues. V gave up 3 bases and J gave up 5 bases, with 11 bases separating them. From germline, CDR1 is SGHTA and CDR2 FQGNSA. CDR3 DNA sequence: TGTGCCAGCAGCTTCGATTTGGGGGACGAGCAGTACTTC. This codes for CASSFDLGDEQYF.

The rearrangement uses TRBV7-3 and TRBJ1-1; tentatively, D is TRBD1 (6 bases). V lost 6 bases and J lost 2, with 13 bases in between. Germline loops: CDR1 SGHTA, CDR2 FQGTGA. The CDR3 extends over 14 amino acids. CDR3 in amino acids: CASRSGGQNTEAFF. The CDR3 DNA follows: TGTGCCAGCAGGAGTGGGGGACAAAACACTGAAGCTTTCTTT.

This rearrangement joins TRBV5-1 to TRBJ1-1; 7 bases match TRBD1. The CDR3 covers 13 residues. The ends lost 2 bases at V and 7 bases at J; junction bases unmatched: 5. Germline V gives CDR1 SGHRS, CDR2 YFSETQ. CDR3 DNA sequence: TGCGCCAGCAGCTTTGGGACAGTGGGTGAAGCTTTCTTT. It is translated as CASSFGTVGEAFF.

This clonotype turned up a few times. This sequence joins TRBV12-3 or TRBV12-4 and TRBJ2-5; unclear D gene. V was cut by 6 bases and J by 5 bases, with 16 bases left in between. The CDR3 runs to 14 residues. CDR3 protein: CASSSPLLGETQYF. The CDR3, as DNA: TGTGCCAGCAGCTCCCCCCTGCTAGGCGAGACCCAGTACTTC.

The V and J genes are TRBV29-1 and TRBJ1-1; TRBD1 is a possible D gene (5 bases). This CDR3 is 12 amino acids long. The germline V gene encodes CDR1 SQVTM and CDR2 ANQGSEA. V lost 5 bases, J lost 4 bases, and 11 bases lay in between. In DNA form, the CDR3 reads TGCAGCGTTCAGGACAAAAGCACTGAAGCTTTCTTT. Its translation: CSVQDKSTEAFF.

The CDR3: CASSLDPSLGVTGELFF. The CDR3 DNA follows: TGTGCCAGCAGCTTAGATCCTTCACTCGGAGTCACCGGGGAGCTGTTTTTT. This chain joins TRBV11-2 and TRBJ2-2, with D hard to call. Trimming stripped 0 bases from V and 4 bases from J, with 15 bases between. Germline V gene lookup returns CDR1 SGHAT and CDR2 FQNNGV. This CDR3 has 17 residues.

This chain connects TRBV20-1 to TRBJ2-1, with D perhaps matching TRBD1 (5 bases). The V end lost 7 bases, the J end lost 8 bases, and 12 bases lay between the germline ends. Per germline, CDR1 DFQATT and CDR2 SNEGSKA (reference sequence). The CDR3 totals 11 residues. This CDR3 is CSGQGSDEQFF. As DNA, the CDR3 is TGCAGTGGCCAGGGAAGTGATGAGCAGTTCTTC.

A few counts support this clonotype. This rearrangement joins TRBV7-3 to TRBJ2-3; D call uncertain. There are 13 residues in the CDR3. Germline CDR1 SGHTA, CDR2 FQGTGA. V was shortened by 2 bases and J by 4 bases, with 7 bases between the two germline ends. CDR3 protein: CASSLQGPDTQYF. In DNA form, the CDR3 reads TGTGCCAGCAGCTTACAAGGGCCAGATACGCAGTATTTT.

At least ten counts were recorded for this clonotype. The CDR3 sequence is CASIRWGGPTDTQYF. In DNA form, the CDR3 reads TGTGCCAGCATCCGTTGGGGGGGCCCCACAGATACGCAGTATTTT. The chain combines TRBV5-4 with TRBJ2-3; D possibly corresponds to TRBD2 (7 bases). The CDR3 covers 15 residues. The V end was cut by 6 bases, the J end by 2 bases, with 16 bases between. Germline loops: CDR1 SGHNT, CDR2 YYREEE (reference sequence). Supplemented by reference TRBV5-4 and TRBJ2-3, the full variable domain reads ETGVTQSPTHLIKTRGQQVTLRCSSQSGHNTVSWYQQALGQGPQFIFQYYREEENGRGNFPPRFSGLQFPNYSSELNVNALELDDSALYLCASIRWGGPTDTQYFGPGTRLTVL.

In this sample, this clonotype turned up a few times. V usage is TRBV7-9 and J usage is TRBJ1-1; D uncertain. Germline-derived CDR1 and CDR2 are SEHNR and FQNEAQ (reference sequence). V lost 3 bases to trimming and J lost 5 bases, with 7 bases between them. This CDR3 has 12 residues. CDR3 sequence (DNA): TGTGCCAGCAGCTTGAGCGTTACTGAAGCTTTCTTT. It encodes CASSLSVTEAFF.

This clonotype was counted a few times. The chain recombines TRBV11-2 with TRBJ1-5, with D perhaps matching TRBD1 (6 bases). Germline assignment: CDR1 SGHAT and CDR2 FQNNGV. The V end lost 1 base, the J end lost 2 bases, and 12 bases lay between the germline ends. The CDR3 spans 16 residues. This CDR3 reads CASSLGQGRGNQPQHF. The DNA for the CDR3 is TGTGCCAGCAGCTTAGGGCAGGGGAGAGGCAATCAGCCCCAGCATTTT.

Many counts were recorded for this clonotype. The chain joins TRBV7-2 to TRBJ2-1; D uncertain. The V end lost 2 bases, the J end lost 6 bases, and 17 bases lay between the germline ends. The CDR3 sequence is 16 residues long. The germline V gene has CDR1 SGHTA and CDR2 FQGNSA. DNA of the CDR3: TGTGCCAGCAGCTTACCTCGGCCCCCTATTCCCAATGAGCAGTTCTTC. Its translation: CASSLPRPPIPNEQFF.

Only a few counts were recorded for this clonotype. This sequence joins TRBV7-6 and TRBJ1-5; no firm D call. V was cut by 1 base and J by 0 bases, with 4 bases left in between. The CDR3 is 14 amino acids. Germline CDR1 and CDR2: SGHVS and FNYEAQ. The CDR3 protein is CASSLDGSNQPQHF. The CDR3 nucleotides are TGTGCCAGCAGCTTAGACGGTAGCAATCAGCCCCAGCATTTT.

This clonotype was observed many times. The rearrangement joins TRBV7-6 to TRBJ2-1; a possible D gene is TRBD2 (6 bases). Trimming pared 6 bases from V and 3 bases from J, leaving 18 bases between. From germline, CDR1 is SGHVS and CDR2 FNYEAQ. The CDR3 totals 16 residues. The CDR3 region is CASSPPLLAYYNEQFF. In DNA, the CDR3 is TGTGCCAGCAGTCCCCCCCTCCTAGCGTACTACAATGAGCAGTTCTTC.

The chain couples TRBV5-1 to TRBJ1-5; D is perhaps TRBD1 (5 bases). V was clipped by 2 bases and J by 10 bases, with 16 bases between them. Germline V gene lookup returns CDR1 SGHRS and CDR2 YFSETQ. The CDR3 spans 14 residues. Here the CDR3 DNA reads TGCGCCAGCAGCTTAAGTGTCGGGGGGTTCCCCCAGCATTTT. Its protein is CASSLSVGGFPQHF.

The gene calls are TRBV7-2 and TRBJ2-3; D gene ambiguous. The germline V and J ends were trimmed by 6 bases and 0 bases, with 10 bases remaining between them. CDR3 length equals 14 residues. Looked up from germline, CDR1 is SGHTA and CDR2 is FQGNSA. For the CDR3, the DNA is TGTGCCAGCAGGTCTATATCTAGCACAGATACGCAGTATTTT. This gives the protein CASRSISSTDTQYF.

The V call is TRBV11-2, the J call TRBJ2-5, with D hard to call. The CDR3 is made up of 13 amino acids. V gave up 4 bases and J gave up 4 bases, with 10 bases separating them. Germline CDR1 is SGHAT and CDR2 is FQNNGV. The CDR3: CASSYLQLETQYF. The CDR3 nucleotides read TGTGCCAGCAGCTACCTACAACTAGAGACCCAGTACTTC.

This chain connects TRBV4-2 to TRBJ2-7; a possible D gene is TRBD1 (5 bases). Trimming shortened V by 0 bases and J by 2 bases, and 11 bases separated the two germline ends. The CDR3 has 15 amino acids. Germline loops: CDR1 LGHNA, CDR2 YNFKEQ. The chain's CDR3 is CASSQDPAGPYEQYF. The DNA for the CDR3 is TGTGCCAGCAGCCAAGATCCGGCAGGGCCCTACGAGCAGTACTTC.

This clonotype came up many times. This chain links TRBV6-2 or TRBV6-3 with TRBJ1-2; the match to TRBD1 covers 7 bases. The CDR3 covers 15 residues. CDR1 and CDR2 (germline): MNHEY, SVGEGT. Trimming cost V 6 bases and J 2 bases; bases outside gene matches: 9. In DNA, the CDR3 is TGTGCCAGCAGAGGCAGGGACAGCGAGAACTATGGCTACACCTTC. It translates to CASRGRDSENYGYTF.

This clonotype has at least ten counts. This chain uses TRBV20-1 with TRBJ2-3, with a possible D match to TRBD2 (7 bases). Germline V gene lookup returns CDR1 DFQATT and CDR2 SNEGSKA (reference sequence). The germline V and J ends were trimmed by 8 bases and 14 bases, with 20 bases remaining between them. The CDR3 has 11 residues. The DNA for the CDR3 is TGCAGTTGGTTCGTTCAGGGGACTACGTATTTT. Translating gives CSWFVQGTTYF.

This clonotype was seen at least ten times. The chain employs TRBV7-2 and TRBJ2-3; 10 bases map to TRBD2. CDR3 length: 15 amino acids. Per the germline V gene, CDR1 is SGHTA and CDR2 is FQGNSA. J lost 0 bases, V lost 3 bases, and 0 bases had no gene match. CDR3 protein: CASSFSGGSTDTQYF. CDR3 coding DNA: TGTGCCAGCAGCTTTAGCGGGGGGAGCACAGATACGCAGTATTTT.

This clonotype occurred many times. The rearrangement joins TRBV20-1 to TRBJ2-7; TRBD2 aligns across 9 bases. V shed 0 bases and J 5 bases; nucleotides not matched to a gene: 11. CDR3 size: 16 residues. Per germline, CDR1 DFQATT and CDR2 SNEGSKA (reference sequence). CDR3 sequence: CSAREPASGDHHEQYF. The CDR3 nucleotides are TGCAGTGCTAGAGAGCCAGCTAGCGGGGACCACCACGAGCAGTACTTC.

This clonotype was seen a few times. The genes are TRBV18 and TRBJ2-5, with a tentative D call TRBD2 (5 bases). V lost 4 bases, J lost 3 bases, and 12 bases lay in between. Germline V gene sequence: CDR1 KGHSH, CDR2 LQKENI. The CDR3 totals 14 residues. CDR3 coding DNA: TGTGCCAGCTCACATAAGCGGACGGAAGAGACCCAGTACTTC. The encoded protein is CASSHKRTEETQYF.

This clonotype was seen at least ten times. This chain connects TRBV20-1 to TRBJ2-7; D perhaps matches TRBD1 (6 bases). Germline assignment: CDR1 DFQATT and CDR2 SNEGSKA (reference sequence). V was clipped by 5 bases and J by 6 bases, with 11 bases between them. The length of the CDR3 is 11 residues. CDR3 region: CSAYRDGEQYF. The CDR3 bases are TGCAGTGCTTACAGGGATGGCGAGCAGTACTTC.

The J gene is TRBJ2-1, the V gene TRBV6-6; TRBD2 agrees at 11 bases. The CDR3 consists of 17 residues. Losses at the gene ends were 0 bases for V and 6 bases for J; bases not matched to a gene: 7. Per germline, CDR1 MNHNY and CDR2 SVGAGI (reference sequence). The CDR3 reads CASSYSNLAGGSNEQFF. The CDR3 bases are TGTGCCAGCAGTTACTCGAATCTAGCGGGGGGATCCAATGAGCAGTTCTTC.

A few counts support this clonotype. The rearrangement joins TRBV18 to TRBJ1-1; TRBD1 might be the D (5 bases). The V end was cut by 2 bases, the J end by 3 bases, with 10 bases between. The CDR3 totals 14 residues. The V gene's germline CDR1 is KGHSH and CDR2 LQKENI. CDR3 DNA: TGTGCCAGCTCACCAATGGAGGGGTACACTGAAGCTTTCTTT. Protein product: CASSPMEGYTEAFF. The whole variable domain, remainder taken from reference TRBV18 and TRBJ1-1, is NAGVMQNPRHLVRRRGQEARLRCSPMKGHSHVYWYRQLPEEGLKFMVYLQKENIIDESGMPKERFSAEFPKEGPSILRIQQVVRGDSAAYFCASSPMEGYTEAFFGQGTRLTVV.

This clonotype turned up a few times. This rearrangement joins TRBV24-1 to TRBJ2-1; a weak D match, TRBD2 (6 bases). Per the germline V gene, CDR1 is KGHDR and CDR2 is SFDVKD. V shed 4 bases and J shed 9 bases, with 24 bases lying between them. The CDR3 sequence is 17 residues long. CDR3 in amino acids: CATSDPGTPSGLGEQFF. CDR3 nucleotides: TGTGCCACCAGTGACCCCGGGACTCCGTCCGGGTTGGGTGAGCAGTTCTTC.